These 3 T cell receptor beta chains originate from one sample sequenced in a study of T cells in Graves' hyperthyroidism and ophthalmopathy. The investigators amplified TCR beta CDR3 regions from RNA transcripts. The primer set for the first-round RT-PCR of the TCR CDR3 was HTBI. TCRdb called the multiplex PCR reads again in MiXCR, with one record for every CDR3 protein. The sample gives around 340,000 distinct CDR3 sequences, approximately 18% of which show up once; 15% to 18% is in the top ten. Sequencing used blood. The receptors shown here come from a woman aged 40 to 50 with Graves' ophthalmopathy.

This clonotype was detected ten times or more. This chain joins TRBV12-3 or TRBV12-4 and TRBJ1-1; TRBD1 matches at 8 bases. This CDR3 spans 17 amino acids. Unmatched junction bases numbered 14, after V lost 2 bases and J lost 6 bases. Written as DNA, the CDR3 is TGTGCCAGCAGTTTATTTGCAGGGGGCTCTTCGGGTCCTGAAGCTTTCTTT. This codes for CASSLFAGGSSGPEAFF.

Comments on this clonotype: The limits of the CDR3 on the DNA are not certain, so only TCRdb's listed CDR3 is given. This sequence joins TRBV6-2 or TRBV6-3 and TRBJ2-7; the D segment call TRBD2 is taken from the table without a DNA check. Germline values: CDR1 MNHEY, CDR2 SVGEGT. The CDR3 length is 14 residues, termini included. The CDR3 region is CASSTSLAPYEQSF.

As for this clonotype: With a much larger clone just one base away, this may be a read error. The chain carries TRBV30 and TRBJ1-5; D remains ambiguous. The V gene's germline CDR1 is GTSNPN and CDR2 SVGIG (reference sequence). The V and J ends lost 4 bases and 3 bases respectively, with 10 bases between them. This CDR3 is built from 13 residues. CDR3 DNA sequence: TGTGCCTGGACAACAAAAATCAATCAGCCCCAGCATTTT. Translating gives CAWTTKINQPQHF.